The sequence of this T cell receptor (beta chain) was determined in a study of T cells after somatic rescue of genetic block. Using immunoSEQ multiplex PCR, the repertoire was profiled, and TCRdb retains in-frame clones only, with some absent. The table has under 150,000 clones, about 93% seen once. Sequenced: peripheral blood mononuclear cells (PBMCs). The receptor comes from a woman between 18 and 29 years old.

CDR3 sequence: CASSPGQGNPDTQYF. The CDR3 nucleotides are TGTGCCAGCAGCCCGGGACAGGGGAACCCAGATACGCAGTATTTT. The V gene is TRBV7-9, the J gene TRBJ2-3; 10 nucleotides line up with TRBD1. The trim removed 5 bases at V and 4 bases at J, leaving 6 bases unmatched. The CDR3 is 15 residues long. CDR1 and CDR2 from the germline V gene are SEHNR and FQNEAQ (reference sequence).